This is a list of T cell receptor beta chains from one sample in a study of cytotoxic CD8 clonotypes in ibrutinib-treated CLL. The data were produced by immunoSEQ multiplex PCR, yet TCRdb's version contains in-frame clones alone and is incomplete. The sample consists of 15,000 to 20,000 clones, 65% to 85% of them appearing once. This specimen consisted of PBMCs, obtained before ibrutinib treatment. The receptors were sampled from a human donor with chronic lymphocytic leukemia. Both conserved end residues are part of each CDR3. A D gene is named only where the DNA matches it firmly. For some rows the clone size is stated as once, few or many, or as a class when expanded; others skip it.

abundance	d_gene	v_gene	j_gene	CDR3aa	CDR3nt
medium-sized	NA	TRBV11-3	TRBJ2-3	CASSLGVGDTQYF	TGTGCCAGCAGCTTGGGGGTGGGGGATACGCAGTATTTT
NA	NA	TRBV7-3	TRBJ1-2	CASSLEPRTTNDGYTF	TGTGCCAGCAGCTTAGAGCCGCGAACCACTAACGATGGCTACACCTTC
once	NA	TRBV18	TRBJ1-1	CASSPGVNTEAFF	TGTGCCAGCTCACCAGGGGTGAACACTGAAGCTTTCTTT
NA	TRBD1	TRBV9	TRBJ2-7	CASSAAKTGGVQYEQYF	TGTGCCAGCAGCGCCGCAAAAACAGGGGGCGTCCAATACGAGCAGTACTTC
NA	NA	TRBV7-8	TRBJ1-1	CASSFRVLTEAFF	TGTGCCAGCAGCTTTAGGGTGCTCACTGAAGCTTTCTTT
once	TRBD1	TRBV7-2	TRBJ2-7	CASSLDRGVSYEQYF	TGTGCCAGCAGCTTAGACAGGGGAGTTTCGTACGAGCAGTACTTC
NA	NA	TRBV30	TRBJ2-3	CAWSGHSTDTQYF	TGTGCCTGGAGTGGACATTCCACAGATACGCAGTATTTT
NA	NA	TRBV7-9	TRBJ1-5	CASRKGGQPQHF	TGTGCCAGCAGGAAAGGGGGTCAGCCCCAGCATTTT
NA	TRBD1	TRBV5-5	TRBJ1-5	CASSPGTGYDQPQHF	TGTGCCAGCAGCCCAGGGACAGGGTACGATCAGCCCCAGCATTTT
large	TRBD1	TRBV2	TRBJ2-4	CASNQGTGGFENIQYF	TGTGCCAGCAACCAGGGGACAGGGGGCTTTGAAAACATTCAGTACTTC
NA	NA	TRBV11-1	TRBJ2-7	CASSPRFNPYEQYF	TGTGCCAGCAGCCCTCGATTCAACCCCTACGAGCAGTACTTC
NA	NA	TRBV6-1	TRBJ2-5	CASSGGRRETQYF	TGTGCCAGCAGTGGGGGCAGAAGGGAGACCCAGTACTTC
NA	NA	TRBV5-1	TRBJ2-2	CASSPHLASLNTGELFF	TGCGCCAGCAGCCCACATCTAGCGTCGCTAAACACCGGGGAGCTGTTTTTT
NA	TRBD1	TRBV9	TRBJ1-1	CASGTAVGTEAFF	TGTGCCAGCGGGACAGCCGTTGGCACTGAAGCTTTCTTT
once	NA	TRBV30	TRBJ1-6	CAWTWSPLGSPLHF	TGTGCCTGGACTTGGAGTCCGCTTGGTTCACCCCTCCACTTT
NA	NA	TRBV4-3	TRBJ2-1	CASSQAPWVAEQFF	TGCGCCAGCAGCCAAGCCCCGTGGGTCGCCGAGCAGTTCTTC
NA	NA	TRBV7-2	TRBJ1-1	CASSLAGGRGSLAFF	TGTGCCAGCAGCTTAGCCGGGGGGCGCGGGTCGTTAGCTTTCTTT
NA	NA	TRBV19	TRBJ1-1	CASSIRDNTEAFF	TGTGCCAGTAGTATAAGGGACAACACTGAAGCTTTCTTT
NA	NA	TRBV7-2	TRBJ1-5	CASSQQGGNQPQHF	TGTGCCAGCAGCCAACAGGGCGGCAATCAGCCCCAGCATTTT
NA	NA	TRBV29-1	TRBJ2-5	CSVVKGGLETQYF	TGCAGCGTTGTTAAGGGGGGGCTAGAGACCCAGTACTTC
NA	TRBD1	TRBV23-1	TRBJ1-3	CASRLVPGQGQGSGNTIYF	TGCGCCAGCAGACTAGTCCCGGGACAGGGGCAAGGCTCTGGAAACACCATATATTTT
few	TRBD2	TRBV6-1	TRBJ2-4	CASSGLASGAKNIQYF	TGTGCCAGCAGTGGTCTGGCTAGCGGAGCCAAAAACATTCAGTACTTC
NA	TRBD2	TRBV5-4	TRBJ2-2	CASSVRTSGGPGELFF	TGTGCCAGCAGCGTTAGGACTAGCGGGGGGCCGGGGGAGCTGTTTTTT
NA	NA	TRBV4-2	TRBJ1-2	CASKTAGIGGYTF	TGTGCCTCCAAGACAGCCGGGATAGGGGGCTACACCTTC
NA	TRBD1	TRBV30	TRBJ2-5	CAWRGTGVRETQYF	TGTGCCTGGAGAGGGACAGGGGTCCGAGAGACCCAGTACTTC
NA	NA	TRBV7-2	TRBJ2-2	CASIPRRAGELFF	TGTGCCAGCATTCCTCGTCGAGCCGGGGAGCTGTTTTTT
NA	TRBD1	TRBV25-1	TRBJ2-5	CASSEFGLGDRETQYF	TGTGCCAGCAGTGAATTCGGGTTAGGGGACAGGGAGACCCAGTACTTC
NA	NA	TRBV5-4	TRBJ1-2	CASSLASMDYGYTF	TGTGCCAGCAGCTTGGCGAGTATGGACTATGGCTACACCTTC
NA	TRBD1	TRBV6-5	TRBJ2-7	CASSPRDSYEQYF	TGTGCCAGCAGTCCCCGGGACAGCTACGAGCAGTACTTC